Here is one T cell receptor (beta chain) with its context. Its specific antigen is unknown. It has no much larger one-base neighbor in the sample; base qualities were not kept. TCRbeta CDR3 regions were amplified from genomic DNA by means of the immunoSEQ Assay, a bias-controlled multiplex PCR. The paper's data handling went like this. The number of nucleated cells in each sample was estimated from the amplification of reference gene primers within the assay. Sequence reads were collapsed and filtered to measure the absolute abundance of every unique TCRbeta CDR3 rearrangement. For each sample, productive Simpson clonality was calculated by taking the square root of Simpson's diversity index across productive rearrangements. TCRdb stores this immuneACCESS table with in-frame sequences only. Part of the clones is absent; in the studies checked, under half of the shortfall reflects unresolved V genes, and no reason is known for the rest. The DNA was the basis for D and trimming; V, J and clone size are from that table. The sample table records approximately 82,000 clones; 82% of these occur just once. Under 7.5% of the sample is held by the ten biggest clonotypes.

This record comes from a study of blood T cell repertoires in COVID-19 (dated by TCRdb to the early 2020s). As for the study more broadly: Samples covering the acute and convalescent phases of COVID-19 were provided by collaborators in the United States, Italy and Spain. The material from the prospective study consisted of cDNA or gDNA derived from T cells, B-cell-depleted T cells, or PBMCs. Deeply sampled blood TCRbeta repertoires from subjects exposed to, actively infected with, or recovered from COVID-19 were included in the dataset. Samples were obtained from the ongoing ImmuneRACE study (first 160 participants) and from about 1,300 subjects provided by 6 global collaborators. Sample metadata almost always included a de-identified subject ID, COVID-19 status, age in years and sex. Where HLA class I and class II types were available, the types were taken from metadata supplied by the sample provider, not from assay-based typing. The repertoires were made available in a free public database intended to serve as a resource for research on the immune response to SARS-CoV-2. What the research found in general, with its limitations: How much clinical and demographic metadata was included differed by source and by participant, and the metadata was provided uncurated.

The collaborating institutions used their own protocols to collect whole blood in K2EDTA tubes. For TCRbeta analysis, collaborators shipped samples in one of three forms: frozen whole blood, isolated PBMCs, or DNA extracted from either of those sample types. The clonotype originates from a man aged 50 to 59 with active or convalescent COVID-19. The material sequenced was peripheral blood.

Here is the DNA: TGTGCCAGCAGCCAAGAGGGACTAGCGGGCACAGATACGCAGTATTTT. Its coded protein is CASSQEGLAGTDTQYF. This receptor chain uses TRBV3-1 (or the pseudogene TRBV3-2) and TRBJ2-3; TRBD2 aligns with 11 central bases. CDR1 and CDR2 are read off the germline V gene (reference sequence) as LGHDT and YNNKEL. The CDR3 runs 16 residues from the cysteine to the phenylalanine. The read is trimmed to its CDR3 DNA, 48 bases read in frame from base 1. V is trimmed back by 0 bases and J by 1 base, and the junction contains 0 bases that no gene match accounts for.